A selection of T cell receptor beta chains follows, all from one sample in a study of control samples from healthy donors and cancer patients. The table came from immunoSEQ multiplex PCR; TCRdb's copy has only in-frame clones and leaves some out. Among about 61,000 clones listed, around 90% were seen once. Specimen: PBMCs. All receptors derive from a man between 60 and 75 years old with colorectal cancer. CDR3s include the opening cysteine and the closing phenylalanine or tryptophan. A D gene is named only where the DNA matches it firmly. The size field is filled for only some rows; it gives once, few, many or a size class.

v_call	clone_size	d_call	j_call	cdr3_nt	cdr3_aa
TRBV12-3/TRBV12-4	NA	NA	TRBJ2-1	TGTGCCAGCAGTTCAAGCGCTACGCGTTGGCAGTTCTTC	CASSSSATRWQFF
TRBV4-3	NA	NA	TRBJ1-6	TGCGCCAGCAGCCAAGATTGGGCAGGGGAAGGTTCACCCCTCCACTTT	CASSQDWAGEGSPLHF
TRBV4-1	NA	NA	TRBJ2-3	TGCGCCAGCAGCCAAGATTGGGCAGGGAGTTCAGATACGCAGTATTTT	CASSQDWAGSSDTQYF
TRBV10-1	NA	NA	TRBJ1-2	TGCGCCAGCAGCGCCCAGCCGGTGTGGAGTCTCACCTTC	CASSAQPVWSLTF
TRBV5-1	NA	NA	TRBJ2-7	TGCGCCAGCAGCTTGTCCGGGAACTACGAGCAGTACTTC	CASSLSGNYEQYF
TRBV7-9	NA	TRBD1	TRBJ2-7	TGTGCCAGCAGCGGCTCAGGGGGCACCGCCTACGAGCAGTACTTC	CASSGSGGTAYEQYF
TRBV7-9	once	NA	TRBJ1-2	TGTGCCAGCAGCGAGGGGAAATATGGCTACACCTTC	CASSEGKYGYTF
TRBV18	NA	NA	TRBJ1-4	TGTGCCAGCTCACCAATTCAGGTGGCAACTAATGAAAAACTGTTTTTT	CASSPIQVATNEKLFF
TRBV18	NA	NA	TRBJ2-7	TGTGCCAGCTCCCCGGACCCGACGGGCCGGCAGTACTTC	CASSPDPTGRQYF
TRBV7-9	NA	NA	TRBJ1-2	TGTGCCAGCAGCGTCCAGGGCCACTATGGCTACACCTTC	CASSVQGHYGYTF
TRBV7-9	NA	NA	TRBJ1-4	TGTGCCAGCAGCCCCCGAGTCGGGGGGCCCTCGGAAAAACTGTTTTTT	CASSPRVGGPSEKLFF
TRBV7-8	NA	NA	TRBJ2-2	TGTGCCAGCAGCTACCCGGGACACCTGAACACCGGGGAGCTGTTTTTT	CASSYPGHLNTGELFF
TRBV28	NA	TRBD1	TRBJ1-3	TGTGCCAGCAGTACGCCGGGACAGGGGGCCGGATACACCATATATTTT	CASSTPGQGAGYTIYF
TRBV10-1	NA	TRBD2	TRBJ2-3	TGCGCCAGCAGCCAGGCAGGGCGGGGGGTTACAGATACGCAGTATTTT	CASSQAGRGVTDTQYF
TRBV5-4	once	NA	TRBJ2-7	TGTGCCAGCAGCTTGGGCGGCGGCGGGGCCGGTGAGCAGTACTTC	CASSLGGGGAGEQYF
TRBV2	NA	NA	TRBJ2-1	TGTGCCAGCAGTGAGAGGTCGGGGTTTCAAATTTATGAGCAGTTCTTC	CASSERSGFQIYEQFF
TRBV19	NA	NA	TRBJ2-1	TGTGCCAGTAGTCCCGGGACGGGCTCCTACAATGAGCAGTTCTTC	CASSPGTGSYNEQFF
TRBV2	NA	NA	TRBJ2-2	TGTGCCAGCAGTTACAGGGTCCTGGGAACCGGGGAGCTGTTTTTT	CASSYRVLGTGELFF
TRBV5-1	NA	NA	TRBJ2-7	TGCGCCAGCAGCTTGGCGGGGAGGAGCGAGCAGTACTTC	CASSLAGRSEQYF
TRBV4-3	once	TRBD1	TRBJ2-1	TGCGCCAGCAGCCAAGACGGGACAGGGTACAATGAGCAGTTCTTC	CASSQDGTGYNEQFF
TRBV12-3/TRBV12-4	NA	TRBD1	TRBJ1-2	TGTGCCACCCTGAGAGACAGGGGTTATGGCTACACCTTC	CATLRDRGYGYTF
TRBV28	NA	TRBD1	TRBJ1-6	TGTGCCAGCAGTTCAGCGCTGACAGGGAGCCATTCACCCCTCCACTTT	CASSSALTGSHSPLHF
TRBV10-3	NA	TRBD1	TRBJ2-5	TGTGCCATAGGGACAGGGCTAGAGACCCAGTACTTC	CAIGTGLETQYF
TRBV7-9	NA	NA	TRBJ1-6	TGTGCCAGCAGCTGGGAGGGGAGTTATTCACCCCTCCACTTT	CASSWEGSYSPLHF
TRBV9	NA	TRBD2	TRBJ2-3	TGTGCCAGCAGCGTAGCTAGCGGGGGGGCAGGAGATACGCAGTATTTT	CASSVASGGAGDTQYF
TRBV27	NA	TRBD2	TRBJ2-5	TGTGCCAGCAGGTCGGGGGGAGTGGAGACCCAGTACTTC	CASRSGGVETQYF
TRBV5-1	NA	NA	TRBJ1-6	TGCGCCAGCAGCCCATGGGATCGAGGGGGGAATTCACCCCTCCACTTT	CASSPWDRGGNSPLHF
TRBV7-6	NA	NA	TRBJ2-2	TGTGCCAGCAGCTTCTCAGGTTTGAACACCGGGGAGCTGTTTTTT	CASSFSGLNTGELFF
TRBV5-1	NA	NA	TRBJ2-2	TGCGCCAGCACACCCTACAGGAACACCGGGGAGCTGTTTTTT	CASTPYRNTGELFF
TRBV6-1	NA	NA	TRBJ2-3	TGTGCCAGCAGTGAAGAACATCCCCCCGGCGCAGATACGCAGTATTTT	CASSEEHPPGADTQYF
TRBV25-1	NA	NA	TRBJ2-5	TGTGCCAGCAGTGAATATACGGGGACGGTGGAGACCCAGTACTTC	CASSEYTGTVETQYF
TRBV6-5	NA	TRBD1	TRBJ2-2	TGTGCCAGCAAGGCGGACAGGGGGCTTCCCGGGGAGCTGTTTTTT	CASKADRGLPGELFF
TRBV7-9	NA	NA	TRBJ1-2	TGTGCCAGCAGTCCCGCCACACACTATGGCTACACCTTC	CASSPATHYGYTF
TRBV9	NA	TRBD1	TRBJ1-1	TGTGCCAGCAGCGAGGGGGACAGCACGCTCATGAACACTGAAGCTTTCTTT	CASSEGDSTLMNTEAFF
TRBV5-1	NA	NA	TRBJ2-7	TGCGCCAGCAGCTTGGTTGTGTCCCCCTACGAGCAGTACTTC	CASSLVVSPYEQYF
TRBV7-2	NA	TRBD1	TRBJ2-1	TGTGCCAGCAGCCCTCAGACAGGGACCGACAATGAGCAGTTCTTC	CASSPQTGTDNEQFF
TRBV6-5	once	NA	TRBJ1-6	TGTGCCAGCAGGCTTAGTAATTCACCCCTCCACTTT	CASRLSNSPLHF
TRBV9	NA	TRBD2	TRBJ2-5	TGTGCCAGCAGCGTGGGCGGGGGGTCCCCAGAGACCCAGTACTTC	CASSVGGGSPETQYF
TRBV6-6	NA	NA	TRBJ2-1	TGTGCCAGCAGTCGGACGGTCATCAGCTCCTACAATGAGCAGTTCTTC	CASSRTVISSYNEQFF
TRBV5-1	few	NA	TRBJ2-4	TGCGCCAGCAGCTTGGATTGGGGACACTTCATTCAGTACTTC	CASSLDWGHFIQYF
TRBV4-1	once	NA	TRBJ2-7	TGCGCCAGCAGCCCAGGGTTCGACGAGCAGTACTTC	CASSPGFDEQYF
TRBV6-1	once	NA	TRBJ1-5	TGTGCCAGCAGTGAAGGACAGAGCAATCAGCCCCAGCATTTT	CASSEGQSNQPQHF
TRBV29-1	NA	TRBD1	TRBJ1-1	TGCAGCGGTGACAGGGGGAACACTGAAGCTTTCTTT	CSGDRGNTEAFF
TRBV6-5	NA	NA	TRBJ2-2	TGTGCCGTCAGCTTCGGGGTCGGGGAGCTGTTTTTT	CAVSFGVGELFF
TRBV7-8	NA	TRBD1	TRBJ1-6	TGTGCCAGCAGCGACAGGGGCCGTAATTCACCCCTCCACTTT	CASSDRGRNSPLHF
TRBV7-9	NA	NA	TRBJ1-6	TGTGCCAGCAGCGGCCCCTCAGGGGTGAATTCACCCCTCCACTTT	CASSGPSGVNSPLHF
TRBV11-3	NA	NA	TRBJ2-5	TGTGCCAGCAGCCAGAGTCCCCGGCAAGTCGAAGAGACCCAGTACTTC	CASSQSPRQVEETQYF